This TCR beta chain was retrieved from a study of T-cell reconstitution after alpha-beta-depleted transplantation in children. Study-wide findings and caveats: In some patients, recipient T cells and intrathymic progenitors surviving conditioning explained high day-60 diversity. Reported findings indicate that, about two months after transplant, alpha-beta T cells came from several hundred expanded clones, which were derived from non-depleted graft cells. At one year after transplant, newly produced T cells mostly accounted for T-cell counts and diversity.

Points on this clonotype: Its antigen is still unknown.

CDR3 length: 13 amino acids. V lost 3 bases and J 3 bases, leaving 10 bases between the germline ends. From germline, CDR1 is SGHRS and CDR2 YFSETQ. Library preparation (for TCRbeta) was performed with unique molecular identifiers. In TCRdb, the PCR reads were re-called with MiXCR into one record per CDR3 protein. Of under 750,000 distinct CDR3 sequences detected, 23% appear once; the ten largest clones hold 11% to 15%. This sample comprised PBMCs, mostly from graft donor cells, obtained 360 days after TCRalphabeta/CD19-depleted stem cell transplant. The chain is built from TRBV5-1 and TRBJ2-7; a possible D gene is TRBD2 (6 bases). The sequence was obtained from a boy less than two years old who had a stem cell transplant for acute myeloid leukemia, so the T cells may come from the graft donor. The DNA for the CDR3 is TGCGCCAGCAGCTATATGGAGGGCTACGAGCAGTACGTC. As protein: CASSYMEGYEQYV.